The 22 T cell receptor beta chains presented below share a single source sample, sequenced in a study of T cell responses to AZD1222 COVID-19 vaccine. The table came from immunoSEQ multiplex PCR; TCRdb's copy has only in-frame clones and leaves some out. Of about 100,000 clones detected, around 94% appear once; the ten largest clones hold less than 2.5%. The material sequenced was peripheral blood, taken on day 0 of AZD1222 vaccination. The receptors were sampled from an adult in good health.

J is TRBJ1-3 and V is TRBV7-6; D is perhaps TRBD1 (5 bases). The CDR3 spans 16 residues. The germline gives CDR1 SGHVS, CDR2 FNYEAQ. Trimming cost V 3 bases and J 0 bases, with 12 bases left between them. CDR3 coding DNA: TGTGCCAGCAGCTTGACGACAGCCAGCTCTGGAAACACCATATATTTT. Translating gives CASSLTTASSGNTIYF. Drawing the rest from reference TRBV7-6 and TRBJ1-3, the complete variable domain is GAGVSQSPRYKVTKRGQDVALRCDPISGHVSLYWYRQALGQGPEFLTYFNYEAQQDKSGLPNDRFSAERPEGSISTLTIQRTEQRDSAMYRCASSLTTASSGNTIYFGEGSWLTVV.

CDR3 residues: CASSSLVPRGTEAFF. The CDR3 bases are TGCGCCAGCAGCTCCCTCGTTCCTCGGGGAACTGAAGCTTTCTTT. The chain joins TRBV5-1 to TRBJ1-1; D not certain. This CDR3 contains 15 residues. CDR1 and CDR2 (germline): SGHRS, YFSETQ. V lost 3 bases to trimming and J lost 5 bases, with 17 bases between them.

The chain couples TRBV4-1 to TRBJ2-5; 8 nucleotides align to TRBD1. The germline gives CDR1 MGHRA, CDR2 YSYEKL. V was clipped by 2 bases and J by 5 bases; unmatched bases: 4. This CDR3 contains 14 residues. CDR3 sequence: CASSQPRDRETQYF. The CDR3 coding sequence is TGCGCCAGCAGCCAACCCAGGGACAGGGAGACCCAGTACTTC.

CDR3 coding DNA: TGTGCCATCAGGCGGACGGGAAACCTCTACGAGCAGTACTTC. Residues: CAIRRTGNLYEQYF. This rearrangement joins TRBV10-3 to TRBJ2-7; a possible D gene is TRBD2 (5 bases). V was trimmed by 6 bases and J by 3 bases, leaving 15 bases between them. Germline V gene sequence: CDR1 ENHRY, CDR2 SYGVKD. The CDR3 contains 14 residues.

This chain connects TRBV15 to TRBJ1-1, with D uncertain. Germline V lookup: CDR1 LNHNV, CDR2 YYDKDF (reference sequence). V dropped 3 bases and J dropped 3 bases, with 2 bases sitting between them. This CDR3 has 11 amino acids. CDR3 in DNA: TGTGCCACCAGCAGCTACACTGAAGCTTTCTTT. Translated, it gives CATSSYTEAFF.

The rearrangement uses TRBV5-1 and TRBJ2-5, with D uncertain. CDR1 SGHRS and CDR2 YFSETQ come from the germline V gene. The CDR3 totals 13 residues. The V gene lost 3 bases and the J gene lost 1 base, with 7 bases spanning the gap. DNA of the CDR3: TGCGCCAGCAGCTGGGTACTCCAAGAGACCCAGTACTTC. This codes for CASSWVLQETQYF.

The CDR3 region is CASSIARSGEETQYF. DNA for the CDR3: TGTGCCAGTAGTATAGCTCGTTCGGGGGAAGAGACCCAGTACTTC. V is TRBV19 and J is TRBJ2-5, with D perhaps matching TRBD2 (6 bases). Germline V gives CDR1 LNHDA, CDR2 SQIVND (reference sequence). The length of the CDR3 is 15 residues. V was shortened by 1 base and J by 3 bases, with 12 bases between the two germline ends.

This clone appeared once. The rearrangement joins TRBV28 to TRBJ1-5, with D unresolved. V was pared by 0 bases and J by 0 bases, with 12 bases between. The CDR3 is 17 amino acids. Per the germline V gene, CDR1 is MDHEN and CDR2 is SYDVKM. CDR3 in DNA: TGTGCCAGCAGTTTATGGGAAGGCATTTATAGCAATCAGCCCCAGCATTTT. Its translation: CASSLWEGIYSNQPQHF.

The chain is built from TRBV4-3 and TRBJ1-2; tentative D call: TRBD1 (5 bases). The V end lost 0 bases, the J end lost 4 bases, and 12 bases lay between the germline ends. CDR3 length equals 15 residues. CDR1 is LGHNA and CDR2 is YSLEER in the germline V gene. The CDR3 bases are TGCGCCAGCAGCCAAGACGCAGGGATAGGCTATGGCTACACCTTC. It specifies CASSQDAGIGYGYTF.

In this sample, this clone turned up a few times. The V call is TRBV21-1, the J call TRBJ1-6; whether TRBD1, the table's D call, matches the DNA was not checked. TRBV21-1 is a listed pseudogene. This CDR3 is built from 13 residues. The CDR3 loop reads CASAGAGDSPLHF. CDR3 DNA sequence: TGTGCCAGCGCAGGGGCAGGGGATTCACCCCTCCACTTT.

The chain couples TRBV5-1 to TRBJ1-1; D is unresolved. The V end was cut by 4 bases, the J end by 1 base, with 5 bases between. The CDR3 extends over 12 amino acids. CDR1 and CDR2 from the germline V gene are SGHRS and YFSETQ. The CDR3 loop is CASSPQNTEAFF. CDR3 nucleotide sequence: TGCGCCAGCAGCCCACAGAACACTGAAGCTTTCTTT.

The chain carries TRBV18 and TRBJ1-5; 9 nucleotides match TRBD1. The trim removed 6 bases at V and 7 bases at J, leaving 4 bases unmatched. The CDR3 covers 13 residues. The germline V gene encodes CDR1 KGHSH and CDR2 LQKENI. Here the CDR3 DNA reads TGTGCCAGCTCCCGACAGGGGGAGCAGCCCCAGCATTTT. Amino acid sequence: CASSRQGEQPQHF. Together with reference TRBV18 and TRBJ1-5, the CDR3 gives the full variable domain: NAGVMQNPRHLVRRRGQEARLRCSPMKGHSHVYWYRQLPEEGLKFMVYLQKENIIDESGMPKERFSAEFPKEGPSILRIQQVVRGDSAAYFCASSRQGEQPQHFGDGTRLSIL.

The chain couples TRBV18 to TRBJ2-5; TRBD1 is a possible D gene (6 bases). The length of the CDR3 is 15 residues. Germline V gives CDR1 KGHSH, CDR2 LQKENI. V was cut by 2 bases and J by 4 bases, with 14 bases left in between. CDR3 DNA sequence: TGTGCCAGCTCACCAGTAGGGACAATGGGAGAGACCCAGTACTTC. Its translation: CASSPVGTMGETQYF.

The chain carries TRBV19 and TRBJ2-7; D may match TRBD1 or TRBD2 (5 bases each). From germline, CDR1 is LNHDA and CDR2 SQIVND (reference sequence). CDR3 length: 16 residues. Trimming shortened V by 6 bases and J by 6 bases, and 24 bases separated the two germline ends. Here the CDR3 DNA reads TGTGCCAGTAGCGAATCACACGGGACCCGGTGGTCCGAGCAGTACTTC. Its protein is CASSESHGTRWSEQYF.

The chain employs TRBV19 and TRBJ2-2; unclear D gene. The CDR3 totals 14 residues. V lost 3 bases to trimming and J lost 7 bases, with 12 bases between them. Germline V gene lookup returns CDR1 LNHDA and CDR2 SQIVND (reference sequence). The CDR3 DNA reads as TGTGCCAGTAGTATCGATCGAATTGTCGGGGAGCTGTTTTTT. It specifies CASSIDRIVGELFF.

The chain links TRBV4-3 to TRBJ2-3; 10 bases are a match to TRBD2. Germline assignment: CDR1 LGHNA and CDR2 YSLEER. V gave up 1 base and J gave up 3 bases; unmatched junction bases: 7. The CDR3 is made up of 17 amino acids. CDR3 in DNA: TGCGCCAGCAGCCAAGCCACTAGCGGGGCGGGAACAGATACGCAGTATTTT. It specifies CASSQATSGAGTDTQYF.

In its sample, this clone was seen once. The chain links TRBV27 to TRBJ1-6; D is perhaps TRBD1 (6 bases). CDR1 and CDR2 (germline): MNHEY, SMNVEV (reference sequence). The V gene lost 0 bases and the J gene lost 10 bases, with 16 bases spanning the gap. The CDR3 covers 16 residues. The CDR3 loop is CASSLSTGHTVSPLHF. The DNA for the CDR3 is TGTGCCAGCAGTTTATCGACGGGACATACCGTCTCACCCCTCCACTTT.

The rearrangement uses TRBV18 and TRBJ2-2; D assignment may be TRBD1 or TRBD2 (7 bases each). This CDR3 region has 16 residues. Trimming took 0 bases from V and 5 from J, leaving 13 bases between them. Germline values: CDR1 KGHSH, CDR2 LQKENI. CDR3 amino acids: CASSPPDRTRTGELFF. The CDR3 DNA is TGTGCCAGCTCACCACCGGACAGGACTAGGACCGGGGAGCTGTTTTTT.

This chain uses TRBV4-1 with TRBJ1-1, with TRBD1 as a possible D gene (5 bases). The CDR3 has 16 residues. Germline V gene data show CDR1 as MGHRA and CDR2 as YSYEKL. The V end lost 4 bases, the J end lost 4 bases, and 19 bases lay between the germline ends. CDR3: CASSPWGSLGSTEAFF. In DNA form, the CDR3 reads TGCGCCAGCAGCCCGTGGGGGTCCCTCGGGAGCACTGAAGCTTTCTTT.

The chain combines TRBV2 with TRBJ2-4; possibly TRBD2 for D (5 bases). CDR3 length: 15 residues. The V and J ends lost 3 bases and 6 bases respectively, with 15 bases between them. Germline V gene data show CDR1 as SNHLY and CDR2 as FYNNEI. The CDR3 DNA sequence: TGTGCCAGCAGTGAGTCGGAGGACCAACTAAACATTCAGTACTTC. Translation: CASSESEDQLNIQYF. The whole variable domain, filled in from reference TRBV2 and TRBJ2-4, reads EPEVTQTPSHQVTQMGQEVILRCVPISNHLYFYWYRQILGQKVEFLVSFYNNEISEKSEIFDDQFSVERPDGSNFTLKIRSTKLEDSAMYFCASSESEDQLNIQYFGAGTRLSVL.

This clone is a singleton in its sample. The chain has TRBV4-2 and TRBJ2-5; tentative D call: TRBD2 (6 bases). Between the trimmed V and J ends, which lost 3 bases and 1 base, there was a span of 12 bases. CDR1 and CDR2 from the germline V gene are LGHNA and YNFKEQ. The CDR3 contains 15 residues. Here the CDR3 reads CASSHDGAGQETQYF. In nucleotides, the CDR3 is TGTGCCAGCAGCCATGACGGAGCGGGCCAAGAGACCCAGTACTTC.

The chain couples TRBV7-2 to TRBJ1-1, with 8 positions matching TRBD1. The germline CDR1 and CDR2 sequences are SGHTA and FQGNSA. The CDR3 runs to 14 residues. The V and J ends lost 5 bases and 10 bases, in that order; junction bases with no gene match: 12. The CDR3 DNA is TGTGCCAGCAGCCCCGACAGGGGTCGGATTTTAGCTTTCTTT. Protein sequence: CASSPDRGRILAFF.